This T cell receptor beta chain stems from a study of blood T cell repertoires in COVID-19. The J segment lost 2 bases and the V segment lost 7 bases, leaving 10 bases of the junction unmatched. The CDR3 has 15 amino acids. Germline CDR1 is LNHDA and CDR2 is SQIVND (reference sequence). The assay was immunoSEQ multiplex PCR, and TCRdb's table has in-frame clones only and misses some. The sample consists of around 62,000 clones, 88% of them appearing once. The TCR originated in a woman between 40 and 55 years old who had recovered from COVID-19. This chain joins TRBV19 and TRBJ1-2; 7 bases line up with TRBD1. The sequenced sample consisted of PBMCs or T cells enriched from blood (not recorded which). The CDR3: CASIPGTALNYGYTF. The CDR3, as DNA: TGTGCCAGTATCCCCGGGACAGCCCTAAACTATGGCTACACCTTC.